The rows below give T cell receptor beta chains drawn from one sample of a study of regulatory T cells in long-lasting Graves disease. A single record per CDR3 protein comes from TCRdb applying MiXCR to the multiplex PCR reads. Of around 330,000 distinct CDR3 sequences in the sample, 18% were seen once. The source material was peripheral blood mononuclear cells (PBMCs), sampled at new diagnosis, from a patient treated with antithyroid drugs. All receptors derive from a female donor with Graves disease. The CDR3 runs from the conserved cysteine through the conserved F or W. A D gene is named only where the DNA matches it firmly. A clone size is listed for some rows: how often the clone was seen (once, few, many), or a class if it is expanded.

TRBV20-1	.	many	TRBJ1-1	CSASRLNTEAFF	TGCAGTGCTAGTCGACTGAACACTGAAGCTTTCTTT
TRBV28	.	many	TRBJ1-3	CASSLKGTPFLLSGNTIYF	TGTGCCAGCAGTTTAAAGGGCACACCTTTTCTACTATCTGGAAACACCATATATTTT
TRBV12-3/TRBV12-4	.	many	TRBJ1-5	CASTLPGWTNQPQHF	TGTGCCAGCACACTCCCAGGGTGGACCAATCAGCCCCAGCATTTT
TRBV11-2	.	many	TRBJ2-2	CASSLGLANTGELFF	TGTGCCAGCAGCTTAGGACTAGCGAACACCGGGGAGCTGTTTTTT
TRBV24-1	.	many	TRBJ1-2	CASGMGNGYTF	TGTGCCTCCGGGATGGGGAATGGCTACACCTTC
TRBV12-3/TRBV12-4	TRBD1	many	TRBJ2-7	CASSFQGAAYEQYF	TGTGCCAGCAGTTTTCAGGGGGCGGCCTACGAGCAGTACTTC
TRBV20-1	.	.	TRBJ2-1	CSARETVYNEQFF	TGCAGTGCTAGAGAGACAGTCTACAATGAGCAGTTCTTC
TRBV7-8	TRBD1	once	TRBJ2-2	CASSPSTTGGRTGELFF	TGTGCCAGCAGCCCATCCACAACAGGGGGCCGGACCGGGGAGCTGTTTTTT
TRBV7-8	.	many	TRBJ2-6	CASSPRSGAGANVLTF	TGTGCCAGCAGCCCAAGGAGTGGGGCTGGGGCCAACGTCCTGACTTTC
TRBV10-1	.	many	TRBJ1-6	CASSRNRDNSPLHF	TGCGCCAGCAGTCGGAACAGGGATAATTCACCCCTCCACTTT
TRBV27	.	many	TRBJ1-2	CASSLSTDNYGYTF	TGTGCCAGCAGTTTATCCACAGATAACTATGGCTACACCTTC
TRBV5-1	TRBD1	few	TRBJ1-3	CASSLEGAYGNTIYF	TGCGCCAGCAGCTTGGAGGGGGCATATGGAAACACCATATATTTT
TRBV19	TRBD1	.	TRBJ2-7	CASSDGTGDEQYF	TGTGCCAGTAGTGACGGGACAGGGGACGAGCAGTACTTC
TRBV30	TRBD1	many	TRBJ1-2	CAWTTGDYGYTF	TGTGCCTGGACGACAGGGGACTATGGCTACACCTTC
TRBV3-1	.	.	TRBJ2-2	CASSQAITGELFF	TGTGCCAGCAGCCAGGCTATTACCGGGGAGCTGTTTTTT
TRBV12-3/TRBV12-4	.	many	TRBJ1-2	CASSSRGGYTF	TGTGCCAGCAGCTCAAGGGGTGGCTACACCTTC
TRBV20-1	.	.	TRBJ2-7	CSAPGPFSYEQYF	TGCAGTGCCCCGGGCCCGTTCTCCTACGAGCAGTACTTC
TRBV12-3/TRBV12-4	TRBD2	.	TRBJ2-1	CASSSAGGGRNEQFF	TGTGCCAGCAGTTCAGCGGGAGGGGGGCGGAATGAGCAGTTCTTC
TRBV19	TRBD2	few	TRBJ2-5	CASSIRWIRTAGEEETQYF	TGTGCCAGTAGTATACGCTGGATCCGAACAGCGGGAGAAGAAGAGACCCAGTACTTC
TRBV6-2/TRBV6-3	TRBD1	many	TRBJ2-5	CASTSRDRGRRETQYF	TGTGCCAGCACTAGCCGGGACAGGGGGCGCAGGGAGACCCAGTACTTC
TRBV18	TRBD2	.	TRBJ2-1	CASSPWSGGNERFF	TGTGCCAGCTCACCCTGGAGCGGGGGTAATGAGCGGTTCTTC
TRBV7-9	.	many	TRBJ2-2	CASSFPHSGNTGELFF	TGTGCCAGCAGCTTTCCCCATAGCGGAAACACCGGGGAGCTGTTTTTT
TRBV5-6	.	.	TRBJ2-2	CASSFLDPGELFF	TGTGCCAGCAGCTTTTTGGACCCCGGGGAGCTGTTTTTT
TRBV20-1	.	many	TRBJ2-1	CSANLPGPNEQFF	TGCAGTGCTAATCTCCCGGGACCGAATGAGCAGTTCTTC
TRBV7-6	TRBD1	many	TRBJ1-2	CASSLDRGSDGYTF	TGTGCCAGCAGCTTAGACAGGGGATCAGATGGCTACACCTTC
TRBV19	.	few	TRBJ2-1	CASSFLANNEQFF	TGTGCCAGTAGTTTTTTGGCGAACAATGAGCAGTTCTTC
TRBV12-3/TRBV12-4	TRBD2	many	TRBJ2-5	CASSLYWGGLGETQYF	TGTGCCAGCAGCCTCTACTGGGGGGGTTTGGGTGAGACCCAGTACTTC
TRBV29-1	.	many	TRBJ2-3	CSVVGGAADTQYF	TGCAGCGTTGTTGGGGGAGCGGCAGATACGCAGTATTTT
TRBV20-1	TRBD1	once	TRBJ2-7	CSAELPGQGRAYEQYF	TGCAGTGCCGAACTCCCGGGACAGGGGCGAGCCTACGAGCAGTACTTC
TRBV18	.	many	TRBJ2-5	CASSPLSPQETQYF	TGTGCCAGCTCACCTCTTTCGCCCCAAGAGACCCAGTACTTC
TRBV12-3/TRBV12-4	.	many	TRBJ2-7	CASSRVPAYEQYF	TGTGCCAGCAGTCGAGTTCCAGCCTACGAGCAGTACTTC
TRBV20-1	.	many	TRBJ2-1	CSARDDRNFYNEQFF	TGCAGTGCTCGGGATGACAGGAACTTCTACAATGAGCAGTTCTTC
TRBV28	TRBD2	many	TRBJ2-1	CASGRSAGETIHNEQFF	TGTGCCAGCGGCCGTTCAGCGGGAGAGACCATTCACAATGAGCAGTTCTTC
TRBV7-9	.	.	TRBJ2-1	CASGPDLRLREQFF	TGTGCCAGTGGACCGGACTTAAGACTTCGTGAGCAGTTCTTC